This entry describes one TCR beta chain. This clonotype was observed a few times. Its antigen has not been determined. Base qualities are not at hand, and no much larger clone is one base apart. The sample is drawn from a study of regulatory T cells in long-lasting Graves disease (dated by TCRdb to about 2021). Context from the whole study: Persistent Graves' disease was defined as antithyroid drug treatment for over 5 years with persistently positive TSH receptor autoantibodies. A total of around 35 samples were covered by TCR sequencing, comprising about 13 persistent and about 20 newly diagnosed Graves' disease patients. Persistent Graves' disease patients were compared with newly diagnosed Graves' disease patients by peripheral blood TCR sequencing and RNA sequencing. The study took place in China and was registered as a clinical trial. Persistent Graves' disease patients in the clinical cohort had taken antithyroid drugs for roughly ten years on average. Overall study outcomes, separate from this receptor: The small sample size was acknowledged by the authors as a limitation that may reduce accuracy. TRBV28, TRBJ1-2 and TRBJ2-5 were preferentially used in persistent disease, while TRBV20-1 and TRBJ2-1 were favored in newly diagnosed disease. Lower TCR Shannon entropy and fewer highly expanded clones were observed in persistent Graves' disease patients than in newly diagnosed patients, which suggested clonal expansion. Sequencing and analysis were restricted to the TCR beta chain. Only peripheral blood was studied, because thyroid tissue, the primary lesion, was inaccessible. A larger number of public clonotypes was shared among persistent patients (around 2,500) than among newly diagnosed patients (approximately 1,000).

Receptors were amplified or captured by multiplex PCR. These reads were obtained on an Illumina HiSeq 4000. To build TCR beta libraries, CDR3 regions were amplified by Arm-PCR using iRepertoire HTBI primers. PCR products were gel purified before sequencing. The paper's processing steps were these. Gene usage analysis of CDR3 amino acid clonotypes used the 55 to 80 TRBV and some 15 TRBJ segments found across samples. COPE and FqMerger were used to merge the filtered high-quality paired reads into contigs. BLAST was used to align contigs to the IMGT TRBV, TRBD and TRBJ reference genes, and CDR3 was defined following IMGT. Highly expanded clones were defined as clonotypes with a frequency above 0.1%. Shannon entropy served as the measure of repertoire diversity, while the Gini coefficient captured V-J evenness. Clonotypes shared by more than one individual were considered public. The raw public data were reprocessed by TCRdb itself: fastp quality trimming at Q25, MiXCR clonotype calling, in-frame beta chains only. For every CDR3 protein sequence, its rows merge into one entry that carries the most common genes and DNA. These V and J calls rely on TCRdb rather than the paper's analysis. The sample includes more than 650,000 distinct CDR3 sequences, with 25% to 35% observed a single time. The biggest ten clones account for about 40% of the sample.

The time point label, read with the paper, signifies: persistent/refractory GD, antithyroid drugs over 5 years with positive TRAb. For both TCR sequencing and RNA sequencing, RNA was extracted from PBMCs in TRIzol. The diagnosis of Graves' disease was made according to American Thyroid Association guidelines. Recruitment of patients was carried out at an endocrinology department in Xi'an, China. From each patient, around 9.3 milliliters of peripheral blood was collected into an EDTA anticoagulant tube. Ficoll Paque Plus density gradient separation was used to isolate PBMCs, and no further T cell sorting was performed. RNA quality was checked with an Agilent 2100 Bioanalyzer and agarose gel, and concentration with a NanoDrop 2000. The CDR3 runs 22 amino acids, cysteine and phenylalanine included. CDR3 DNA only is kept here, 66 bases in frame from base 1. A distance of 34 bases separates the germline ends of V and J, which lose 2 bases and 3 bases respectively. According to the germline V gene, CDR1 reads MNHNS and CDR2 reads SASEGT.

The receptor comes from a female donor with Graves disease. The rearrangement combines TRBV6-1 with TRBJ1-1; TRBD1 is perhaps the D gene, given 6 matching bases. This material consisted of peripheral blood mononuclear cells (PBMCs), taken when the disease was refractory, from a patient treated with antithyroid drugs. The DNA sequence is TGTGCCAGCAGTGAACCCGACCAGGGTCTTGGGTCCAGGGGTTTCATGGACACTGAAGCTTTCTTT. Its translation reads: CASSEPDQGLGSRGFMDTEAFF.